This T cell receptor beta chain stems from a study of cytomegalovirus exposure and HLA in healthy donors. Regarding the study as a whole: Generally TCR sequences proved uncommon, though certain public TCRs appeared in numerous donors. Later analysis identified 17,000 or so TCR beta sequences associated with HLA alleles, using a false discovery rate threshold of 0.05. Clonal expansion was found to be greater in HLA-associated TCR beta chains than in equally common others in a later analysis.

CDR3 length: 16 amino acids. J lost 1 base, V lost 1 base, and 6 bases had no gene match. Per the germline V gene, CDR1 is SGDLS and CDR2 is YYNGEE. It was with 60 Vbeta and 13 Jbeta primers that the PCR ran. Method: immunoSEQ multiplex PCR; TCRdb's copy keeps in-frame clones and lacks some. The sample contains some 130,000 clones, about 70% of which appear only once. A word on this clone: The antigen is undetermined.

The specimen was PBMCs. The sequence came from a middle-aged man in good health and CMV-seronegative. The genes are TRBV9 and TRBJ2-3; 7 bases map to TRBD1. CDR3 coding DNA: TGTGCCAGCAGCGTAACAGGGGAAAGGGGCACAGATACGCAGTATTTT. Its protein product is CASSVTGERGTDTQYF.